The subject of this entry is one T cell receptor (beta chain). The antigen remains unidentified. This sample is part of a study of cytotoxic CD8 clonotypes in ibrutinib-treated CLL. Study background: Among responders, some 25 were partial and 2 complete; after median roughly 68 months, approximately 15 stayed remitted and 12 progressed. After treatment lasting a median roughly eleven months, range 6 to 36, response samples were collected.

Study results and limitations: Clonality at baseline surpassed age-matched healthy donors and tracked circulating CD8+ T-cell counts.

TCRdb's copy holds only in-frame clones and misses some; the assay was immunoSEQ multiplex PCR. The sample has 110,000 or so clones; about 58% are singletons. Germline CDR1 reads SGHNT; CDR2 reads YYREEE (reference sequence). V lost 4 bases to trimming and J lost 0 bases, with 11 bases between them. CDR3 size: 15 residues. The chain combines TRBV5-4 with TRBJ2-1; D is undetermined. This clonotype originated in a human donor with chronic lymphocytic leukemia. Sequences were derived from PBMCs, sampled after 24 months of ibrutinib treatment. CDR3 DNA: TGTGCCAGCAGCCCGACCACAAGCTCCTACAATGAGCAGTTCTTC. Protein sequence: CASSPTTSSYNEQFF.